Below are 5 T cell receptor beta chains sequenced from a single sample in a study of blood T cell repertoires in COVID-19. TCRdb's copy holds only in-frame clones and misses some; the assay was immunoSEQ multiplex PCR. The sample holds some 300,000 clones, 70% to 90% seen once. The specimen was PBMCs or T cells enriched from blood (not recorded which). These receptor sequences come from a woman between 40 and 55 years old who had recovered from COVID-19.

The CDR3 loop is CASSYIGTGDEKLFF. CDR3 bases: TGTGCCAGCAGTTATATCGGGACAGGGGATGAAAAACTGTTTTTT. V and J are TRBV2 and TRBJ1-4; 10 positions match TRBD1. Germline CDR1 SNHLY, CDR2 FYNNEI. The CDR3 covers 15 residues. Unmatched junction bases numbered 6, after V lost 5 bases and J lost 6 bases.

The rearrangement links TRBV10-3 to TRBJ2-7, with TRBD1 matching 8 bases. Germline V gene lookup returns CDR1 ENHRY and CDR2 SYGVKD. With 2 bases clipped from V and 4 bases from J, the junction kept 4 bases outside the gene matches. This CDR3 is 14 amino acids long. The CDR3 DNA reads TGTGCCATCAGTGAGGGACAGGGAGTTTACGAGCAGTACTTC. This codes for CAISEGQGVYEQYF.

The chain recombines TRBV29-1 with TRBJ2-1; 8 bases agree with TRBD2. Germline CDR1 SQVTM, CDR2 ANQGSEA. The CDR3 loop spans 15 amino acids. V lost 7 bases, J lost 3 bases, and 11 bases stayed unmatched. CDR3 loop: CSANRPAGVYNEQFF. The CDR3 coding sequence is TGCAGCGCCAACCGCCCAGCGGGAGTCTACAATGAGCAGTTCTTC.

The gene calls are TRBV5-1 and TRBJ2-5, with D possibly TRBD2 on 5 matching bases. The CDR3 length is 16 residues. Trimming shortened V by 0 bases and J by 1 base, and 13 bases separated the two germline ends. CDR1 and CDR2 from the germline V gene are SGHRS and YFSETQ. CDR3 sequence: CASSLGAGQPQETQYF. CDR3 DNA: TGCGCCAGCAGCTTGGGGGCGGGCCAACCCCAAGAGACCCAGTACTTC.

This chain connects TRBV28 to TRBJ1-2, with no clear D. Deletions cut 6 bases from V and 2 bases from J, with 16 bases between. CDR3 length: 15 residues. Germline V CDR1 and CDR2: MDHEN, SYDVKM. The CDR3: CASSPHTQSNYGYTF. The CDR3 DNA follows: TGTGCCAGCAGCCCCCACACGCAGTCCAACTATGGCTACACCTTC.